The source of this T cell receptor (beta chain) is a study of T cell responses to AZD1222 COVID-19 vaccine. This clone was picked up one time. The antigen is not known. Clones were read by immunoSEQ multiplex PCR, and TCRdb kept only the in-frame ones, dropping some. The sample holds some 69,000 clones, 80% seen once. Study-level points and caveats: Seropositive AZD1222 recipients at baseline numbered only 6 or 7.

The CDR3 runs 16 residues. The V gene end was trimmed by 0 bases and the J gene end by 4 bases; junction bases not matched to a gene: 4. CDR1 LGHNA and CDR2 YNFKEQ come from the germline V gene. The source was peripheral blood, collected 28 days after the second AZD1222 dose. The rearrangement links TRBV4-2 to TRBJ2-1; 9 bases match TRBD2. This TCR derives from an adult who received the AZD1222 COVID-19 vaccine. The CDR3 loop is CASSQDHSGGYNEQFF. In DNA, the CDR3 is TGTGCCAGCAGCCAAGATCATAGCGGGGGATACAATGAGCAGTTCTTC.